The 7 T cell receptor beta chains below come from one sample, sequenced in a study of PD-1 blockade in classical Hodgkin lymphoma. Assay: immunoSEQ multiplex PCR; the TCRdb copy retains only in-frame clones and omits some. The sample lists around 35,000 clones, 80% to 90% seen once, with 7% to 8% in the top ten. Every patient relapsed after autologous stem cell transplantation, and brentuximab vedotin exposure varied. The source was peripheral blood mononuclear cells (PBMCs), collected before the second cycle of nivolumab. All receptors derive from a human donor with classical Hodgkin lymphoma.

This clone was recorded only once. The chain carries TRBV18 and TRBJ2-3; 12 bases are shared with TRBD2. The germline CDR1 and CDR2 sequences are KGHSH and LQKENI. The CDR3 consists of 16 residues. J gave up 2 bases and V 6 bases, and 6 bases lay outside the gene matches. The chain's CDR3 is CASSLLAGGPTDTQYF. The CDR3 DNA is TGTGCCAGCTCCCTTCTAGCGGGAGGGCCCACAGATACGCAGTATTTT.

V is TRBV11-2 and J is TRBJ2-7, with a weak D call TRBD1 (5 bases). The germline V and J ends were trimmed by 4 bases and 0 bases, with 10 bases remaining between them. This CDR3 is built from 14 residues. CDR1 and CDR2 (germline): SGHAT, FQNNGV. The CDR3 DNA follows: TGTGCCAGCAGCTACCGACAGTCCTCCTACGAGCAGTACTTC. Amino acid sequence: CASSYRQSSYEQYF.

This clone was found once. The chain couples TRBV11-2 to TRBJ2-7; D gene uncertain. The V end was cut by 5 bases, the J end by 4 bases, with 9 bases between. The length of the CDR3 is 12 residues. Germline V gives CDR1 SGHAT, CDR2 FQNNGV. The CDR3 loop is CASSPGPYEQYF. Written as DNA, the CDR3 is TGTGCCAGCAGCCCCGGACCTTACGAGCAGTACTTC.

The V gene is TRBV5-1, the J gene TRBJ1-2; 7 nucleotides line up with TRBD1. J lost 2 bases, V lost 4 bases, and 5 bases had no gene match. From germline, CDR1 is SGHRS and CDR2 YFSETQ. The CDR3 spans 14 residues. Written as DNA, the CDR3 is TGCGCCAGCAGCGCAAGGGACAGCAACTATGGCTACACCTTC. It translates to CASSARDSNYGYTF.

J is TRBJ2-5 and V is TRBV27; D call uncertain. The CDR3 sequence is 11 residues long. CDR1 and CDR2 (germline): MNHEY, SMNVEV (reference sequence). Trimming pared 3 bases from V and 5 bases from J, leaving 4 bases between. The CDR3, as DNA: TGTGCCAGCAGTTTCCATGAGACCCAGTACTTC. This codes for CASSFHETQYF.

CDR3 bases: TGTGCCAGCAGCTTAAAGACTAACTATGGCTACACCTTC. It encodes CASSLKTNYGYTF. The chain has TRBV7-9 and TRBJ1-2; no definite D call. CDR1 is SEHNR and CDR2 is FQNEAQ in the germline V gene (reference sequence). CDR3 length: 13 residues. V was pared by 2 bases and J by 0 bases, with 4 bases between.

The chain is built from TRBV4-1 and TRBJ2-7; D is possibly TRBD1 or TRBD2 (5 bases each). V was clipped by 0 bases and J by 3 bases, with 15 bases between them. The germline V gene encodes CDR1 MGHRA and CDR2 YSYEKL. This CDR3 comprises 16 residues. The CDR3 spells CASSQDWPGTSYEQYF. In DNA, the CDR3 is TGCGCCAGCAGCCAAGATTGGCCAGGGACCAGCTACGAGCAGTACTTC.